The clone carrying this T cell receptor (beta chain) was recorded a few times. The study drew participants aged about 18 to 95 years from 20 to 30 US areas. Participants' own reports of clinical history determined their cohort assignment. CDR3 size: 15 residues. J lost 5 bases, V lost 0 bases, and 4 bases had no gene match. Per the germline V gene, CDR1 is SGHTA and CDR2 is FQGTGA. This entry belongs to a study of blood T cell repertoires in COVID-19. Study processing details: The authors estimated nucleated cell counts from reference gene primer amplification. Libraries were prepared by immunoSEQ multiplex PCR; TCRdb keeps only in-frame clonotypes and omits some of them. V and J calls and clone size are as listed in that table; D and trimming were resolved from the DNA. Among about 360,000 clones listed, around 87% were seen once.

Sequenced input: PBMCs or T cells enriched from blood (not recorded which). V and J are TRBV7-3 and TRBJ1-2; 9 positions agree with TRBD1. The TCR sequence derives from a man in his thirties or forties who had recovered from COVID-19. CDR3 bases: TGTGCCAGCAGCTTAACGTCCGGACAGGGGTATGGCTACACCTTC. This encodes CASSLTSGQGYGYTF.